This is a list of T cell receptor beta chains from one sample in a study of CD8 T cells in ankylosing spondylitis. TCRdb re-called the 5' RACE reads with MiXCR, one entry per CDR3 protein. The table lists about 210,000 distinct CDR3 sequences, 5.5% to 7.5% of them singletons, with approximately 14% in the top ten. Source material: blood, either unsorted or a sorted T cell fraction (not recorded which). The receptors come from a male donor with ankylosing spondylitis. CDR3s include the opening cysteine and the closing phenylalanine or tryptophan. Each record gives: D gene, V gene, J gene, clone size, CDR3 protein, CDR3 DNA. A D gene is named only where the DNA matches it firmly. The size entry is marked missing in some rows and otherwise reads once, few, many or a size class.

TRBD1,TRBV6-2/TRBV6-3,TRBJ1-2,many,CASSSPSGQNYGYTF,TGTGCCAGCAGTTCCCCCTCGGGACAGAACTATGGCTACACCTTC
NA,TRBV9,TRBJ2-7,many,CASSVEGGPPYEQYF,TGTGCCAGCAGCGTAGAAGGCGGACCCCCCTACGAGCAGTACTTC
NA,TRBV5-1,TRBJ1-2,few,CASSLAGGTAYTF,TGCGCCAGCAGCTTGGCCGGGGGAACGGCCTACACCTTC
NA,TRBV12-3/TRBV12-4,TRBJ2-1,many,CASSLGSTPNNEQFF,TGTGCCAGCAGTTTGGGGTCTACCCCTAACAATGAGCAGTTCTTC
NA,TRBV5-6,TRBJ2-1,NA,CASTSLRTPPVF,TGTGCCAGCACCTCTCTCCGGACACCTCCGGTCTTC
NA,TRBV5-1,TRBJ1-2,NA,CAGSLSPGQPDHYGYTF,TGCGCCGGCAGCTTAAGCCCCGGACAGCCGGACCACTATGGCTACACCTTC
NA,TRBV15,TRBJ2-5,many,CATSRENGNLETQYF,TGTGCCACCAGCAGAGAAAACGGAAATTTAGAGACCCAGTACTTC
NA,TRBV20-1,TRBJ2-3,NA,CSDPHTDTQYF,TGCAGTGACCCCCACACAGATACGCAGTATTTT
TRBD1,TRBV6-1,TRBJ2-2,few,CASSEGQGARGELFF,TGTGCCAGCAGTGAAGGACAGGGGGCGCGTGGGGAGCTGTTTTTT
TRBD1,TRBV27,TRBJ2-3,many,CASSNRGYDTDTQYF,TGTGCCAGCAGTAACAGGGGGTATGACACAGATACGCAGTATTTT